The 31 T cell receptor beta chains below all came from one sample that was sequenced in a study of shared clonotypes between healthy human individuals. Libraries were prepared by immunoSEQ multiplex PCR; TCRdb keeps only in-frame clonotypes and omits some of them. This table holds more than 550,000 clones, over 60% found once. The source material was memory CD4+ T cells sorted from blood. Subset denoted: CD45RA-negative fraction. The receptors here all came from a woman under 40 in good health.

The table lists this clone with a few counts. The V and J genes are TRBV2 and TRBJ2-2; 7 bases fit TRBD1. V gave up 7 bases and J gave up 7 bases; unmatched junction bases: 3. The CDR3 spans 12 residues. CDR1 and CDR2 (germline): SNHLY, FYNNEI. The CDR3 sequence: CASTGGFGELFF. CDR3 nucleotides: TGTGCCAGCACAGGGGGTTTCGGGGAGCTGTTTTTT.

V is TRBV28 and J is TRBJ1-2; perhaps TRBD1 as D (5 bases). V lost 1 base and J 4 bases, leaving 16 bases between the germline ends. Looked up from germline, CDR1 is MDHEN and CDR2 is SYDVKM. The CDR3 spans 16 residues. CDR3 loop: CASSLLVGDGPYGYTF. CDR3 nucleotides: TGTGCCAGCAGTTTATTGGTGGGGGACGGGCCCTATGGCTACACCTTC.

This clone was picked up one time. The rearrangement uses TRBV5-1 and TRBJ2-7; the match to TRBD1 covers 8 bases. CDR3 length equals 15 residues. Germline lookup yields CDR1 SGHRS and CDR2 YFSETQ. Losses at the gene ends were 4 bases for V and 3 bases for J; bases not matched to a gene: 9. The chain's CDR3 is CASSAGQATIYEQYF. The CDR3 nucleotides read TGCGCCAGCAGCGCGGGACAGGCAACGATCTACGAGCAGTACTTC.

This clone was counted a few times. J is TRBJ2-7 and V is TRBV27, with TRBD1 as a possible D gene (6 bases). The CDR3 covers 14 residues. CDR1 is MNHEY, CDR2 SMNVEV, per germline (reference sequence). Trimming left V 4 bases short and J 2 bases short, with 12 bases between. CDR3: CASSSLRGTYEQYF. DNA of the CDR3: TGTGCCAGCAGTTCTTTGAGGGGGACCTACGAGCAGTACTTC.

CDR3 region: CASSSAGNLNEKLFF. DNA for the CDR3: TGTGCCAGCAGCTCTGCGGGGAACCTTAATGAAAAACTGTTTTTT. The chain carries TRBV11-2 and TRBJ1-4; D not resolved. Germline CDR1 is SGHAT and CDR2 is FQNNGV. The V end lost 4 bases, the J end lost 4 bases, and 13 bases lay between the germline ends. The CDR3 is 15 amino acids.

The table lists this clone with a few counts. This chain uses TRBV28 with TRBJ2-2; D perhaps matches TRBD2 (7 bases). Germline values: CDR1 MDHEN, CDR2 SYDVKM. CDR3 size: 18 residues. V dropped 4 bases and J dropped 5 bases, with 23 bases sitting between them. In DNA form, the CDR3 reads TGTGCCAGCAGTTCCCCCGGGAAAGGGGGAGGGAGTACCGGGGAGCTGTTTTTT. Protein: CASSSPGKGGGSTGELFF.

The chain recombines TRBV28 with TRBJ2-3, with 11 bases that match TRBD2. CDR1 MDHEN and CDR2 SYDVKM come from the germline V gene. V gave up 5 bases and J gave up 2 bases; unmatched junction bases: 12. The CDR3 spans 18 residues. The CDR3 spells CASSRLSGRAGDTDTQYF. CDR3 bases: TGTGCCAGCAGTCGCCTTAGCGGGAGGGCCGGGGACACAGATACGCAGTATTTT.

The CDR3 region is CASSALAGRGTDTQYF. CDR3 bases: TGTGCCAGCAGCGCTCTAGCGGGAAGGGGCACAGATACGCAGTATTTT. The chain employs TRBV6-6 and TRBJ2-3, with TRBD2 identical over 9 bases. The CDR3 covers 16 residues. The junction had 8 bases not matched to a gene; V was cut back by 6 bases and J by 1 base. Germline-derived CDR1 and CDR2 are MNHNY and SVGAGI (reference sequence).

The rearrangement uses TRBV4-1 and TRBJ2-1; 9 bases are a match to TRBD2. Germline V gene lookup returns CDR1 MGHRA and CDR2 YSYEKL. V shed 4 bases, J shed 2 bases, and the junction held 3 bases outside the gene matches. CDR3 length equals 15 residues. CDR3 sequence reads: CASSPGLATYNEQFF. Written as DNA, the CDR3 is TGCGCCAGCAGCCCGGGACTAGCTACCTACAATGAGCAGTTCTTC.

V gene TRBV14 combines with J gene TRBJ2-4; no clear D. Germline CDR1 SGHDN, CDR2 FVKESK. The germline V and J ends were trimmed by 0 bases and 9 bases, with 6 bases remaining between them. The CDR3 is 12 residues long. CDR3 sequence reads: CASSQDVGIQYF. The CDR3 nucleotides read TGTGCCAGCAGCCAAGATGTCGGCATTCAGTACTTC.

The chain joins TRBV19 to TRBJ2-3; 7 bases map to TRBD2. CDR3 length equals 15 residues. Looked up from germline, CDR1 is LNHDA and CDR2 is SQIVND (reference sequence). After removal of 3 bases from V and 4 bases from J, the junction contained 7 bases not matched to a gene. CDR3 bases: TGTGCCAGTAGTATTGGTGCGGGAGCGGCAGATACGCAGTATTTT. Its translation is CASSIGAGAADTQYF.

The rearrangement links TRBV19 to TRBJ2-7; maybe TRBD2 (6 bases). V was pared by 10 bases and J by 6 bases, with 22 bases between. This CDR3 has 14 residues. Per germline, CDR1 LNHDA and CDR2 SQIVND (reference sequence). The CDR3 DNA reads TGTGCCACGACGGGGGACGGCTGGAGTTCCGAGCAGTACTTC. Its protein is CATTGDGWSSEQYF. The full variable domain, its missing parts supplied by reference TRBV19 and TRBJ2-7, is DGGITQSPKYLFRKEGQNVTLSCEQNLNHDAMYWYRQDPGQGLRLIYYSQIVNDFQKGDIAEGYSVSREKKESFPLTVTSAQKNPTAFYLCATTGDGWSSEQYFGPGTRLTVT.

J is TRBJ2-5 and V is TRBV6-1; TRBD1 is a possible D gene (6 bases). Germline CDR1 reads MNHNS; CDR2 reads SASEGT. The CDR3 covers 14 residues. Trimming took off 4 bases at V and 1 base at J, with 10 bases between the two ends. The CDR3 region has the DNA TGTGCCAGCAGTGGAGGGGGATTCCAAGAGACCCAGTACTTC. Protein product: CASSGGGFQETQYF.

Ten or more counts support this clone. The V gene is TRBV5-4, the J gene TRBJ2-2; 7 bases agree with TRBD2. The CDR3 sequence is 15 residues long. J was trimmed by 3 bases and V by 3 bases; bases with no gene match: 5. The germline V gene encodes CDR1 SGHNT and CDR2 YYREEE (reference sequence). CDR3 nucleotide sequence: TGTGCCAGCAGCTACGGGACTACCTACACCGGGGAGCTGTTTTTT. It encodes CASSYGTTYTGELFF. Filled out from reference TRBV5-4 and TRBJ2-2, the complete variable domain reads ETGVTQSPTHLIKTRGQQVTLRCSSQSGHNTVSWYQQALGQGPQFIFQYYREEENGRGNFPPRFSGLQFPNYSSELNVNALELDDSALYLCASSYGTTYTGELFFGEGSRLTVL.

This CDR3 is CASSDDGHSGNTIYF. The CDR3 bases are TGTGCCAGCAGTGATGACGGCCACTCTGGAAACACCATATATTTT. V and J are TRBV2 and TRBJ1-3; D uncertain. From germline, CDR1 is SNHLY and CDR2 FYNNEI. The V and J ends lost 3 bases and 0 bases respectively, with 9 bases between them. This CDR3 comprises 15 residues.

In its sample, this clone was seen a few times. The V and J genes are TRBV19 and TRBJ1-1; D gene uncertain. V was pared by 6 bases and J by 0 bases, with 8 bases between. Germline lookup yields CDR1 LNHDA and CDR2 SQIVND (reference sequence). The CDR3 has 13 residues. This CDR3 reads CASRPQMNTEAFF. Written as DNA, the CDR3 is TGTGCCAGTAGGCCGCAGATGAACACTGAAGCTTTCTTT. Based on the CDR3 plus reference TRBV19 and TRBJ1-1, the full variable domain is DGGITQSPKYLFRKEGQNVTLSCEQNLNHDAMYWYRQDPGQGLRLIYYSQIVNDFQKGDIAEGYSVSREKKESFPLTVTSAQKNPTAFYLCASRPQMNTEAFFGQGTRLTVV.

V is TRBV10-3 and J is TRBJ1-2; 9 nucleotides line up with TRBD1. Germline CDR1 and CDR2: ENHRY and SYGVKD. Trimming took 6 bases from V and 4 from J; bases not matched to a gene: 18. This CDR3 contains 18 residues. The chain's CDR3 is CAIRKSDRGRLLGYGYTF. The CDR3 nucleotides read TGTGCCATCAGGAAGTCGGACAGGGGAAGGCTACTGGGCTATGGCTACACCTTC.

This chain joins TRBV18 and TRBJ2-5, with D possibly being TRBD2 (5 bases). V lost 2 bases, J lost 7 bases, and 11 bases lay in between. There are 13 residues in the CDR3. Per germline, CDR1 KGHSH and CDR2 LQKENI. The CDR3 DNA reads as TGTGCCAGCTCACCAGGCCTAGAGGGGACCCAGTACTTC. It translates to CASSPGLEGTQYF.

The genes are TRBV5-4 and TRBJ1-2; 7 bases map to TRBD1. CDR3 size: 15 residues. With 9 bases clipped from V and 5 bases from J, the junction kept 16 bases outside the gene matches. Germline V gene data show CDR1 as SGHNT and CDR2 as YYREEE (reference sequence). CDR3 protein: CATADRARATYGYTF. In DNA form, the CDR3 reads TGTGCCACCGCCGACAGGGCTCGTGCAACGTATGGCTACACCTTC.

The genes are TRBV6-6 and TRBJ2-2, with D maybe TRBD1 (5 bases). Trimming removed 6 bases at V and 5 bases at J, with 19 bases between. The CDR3 covers 16 residues. Germline values: CDR1 MNHNY, CDR2 SVGAGI (reference sequence). The CDR3 region has the DNA TGTGCCAGCAGGCGCGACCCAGGGCGGATTACCGGGGAGCTGTTTTTT. Translated: CASRRDPGRITGELFF.

The V and J genes are TRBV14 and TRBJ1-2; D uncertain. Germline V lookup: CDR1 SGHDN, CDR2 FVKESK. The CDR3 runs 14 residues. The V end was cut by 0 bases, the J end by 3 bases, with 8 bases between. CDR3 sequence reads: CASSQENGYYGYTF. The DNA of the CDR3 is TGTGCCAGCAGCCAAGAGAACGGGTACTATGGCTACACCTTC.

The V gene is TRBV9, the J gene TRBJ2-7; possibly TRBD1 or TRBD2 for D (5 bases each). This CDR3 is 13 amino acids long. V was shortened by 2 bases and J by 8 bases, with 14 bases between the two germline ends. Germline V gene sequence: CDR1 SGDLS, CDR2 YYNGEE. The CDR3 DNA is TGTGCCAGCAGCGTTGGGGGAGAAGGGCAGCAGTACTTC. Protein: CASSVGGEGQQYF.

The V gene is TRBV27, the J gene TRBJ1-2; 11 nucleotides line up with TRBD1. The CDR3 is 14 amino acids. Germline-derived CDR1 and CDR2 are MNHEY and SMNVEV (reference sequence). V was pared by 6 bases and J by 2 bases, with 2 bases of the junction left unmatched. Here the CDR3 reads CASSRDRGNYGYTF. CDR3 DNA: TGTGCCAGCAGCCGGGACAGGGGGAACTATGGCTACACCTTC.

The rearrangement joins TRBV28 to TRBJ2-1, with 9 bases that match TRBD2. J gave up 6 bases and V 6 bases, and 9 bases lay outside the gene matches. The CDR3 runs to 15 residues. CDR1 is MDHEN and CDR2 is SYDVKM in the germline V gene. Here the CDR3 reads CASRFSGSGSNEQFF. CDR3 bases: TGTGCCAGCAGATTTAGCGGGAGTGGGAGCAATGAGCAGTTCTTC.

As to this clone: This sample includes further DNA sequences coding for the same CDR3. The chain links TRBV4-1 to TRBJ2-6; the D is unclear. The CDR3 runs to 16 residues. From germline, CDR1 is MGHRA and CDR2 YSYEKL. Trimming cost V 1 base and J 1 base, with 8 bases left between them. The CDR3 here is CASSQGHSSGANVLTF. CDR3 coding DNA: TGCGCCAGCAGCCAAGGACACTCGTCTGGGGCCAACGTCCTGACTTTC.

The CDR3 is CASSLVGGRRSSYEQYF. CDR3 sequence (DNA): TGTGCCAGCAGCTTGGTGGGGGGCCGCCGGAGCTCCTACGAGCAGTACTTC. V is TRBV5-6 and J is TRBJ2-7; D possibly matches TRBD1 or TRBD2 (6 bases each). The CDR3 totals 17 residues. Germline loops: CDR1 SGHDT, CDR2 YYEEEE. The ends were cut back, 0 bases at V and 0 bases at J, with 16 bases in the middle.

This clone has just a few counts. The V and J genes are TRBV19 and TRBJ1-2; 7 nucleotides align to TRBD1. V shed 5 bases and J 4 bases; nucleotides not matched to a gene: 10. Germline assignment: CDR1 LNHDA and CDR2 SQIVND (reference sequence). This CDR3 region has 15 residues. In DNA form, the CDR3 reads TGTGCCAGTAGTGCTGGGACAGCTGTGCGCTATGGCTACACCTTC. It yields the protein CASSAGTAVRYGYTF.

For the CDR3, the DNA is TGTGCCGGGGGGGTTCCTGCGGATGCTGGAAACACCATATATTTT. Amino acids: CAGGVPADAGNTIYF. The J gene is TRBJ1-3, the V gene TRBV2; D possibly corresponds to TRBD1 (5 bases). The CDR3 is 15 residues long. V lost 11 bases and J 2 bases, leaving 19 bases between the germline ends. Germline V gene data show CDR1 as SNHLY and CDR2 as FYNNEI.

This clone was counted ten times or more. This same CDR3 is encoded by further DNA sequences in the sample. The chain recombines TRBV7-9 with TRBJ1-3; no clear D. Germline CDR1 and CDR2: SEHNR and FQNEAQ (reference sequence). CDR3 size: 13 residues. The V gene lost 6 bases and the J gene lost 1 base, with 7 bases spanning the gap. CDR3 nucleotide sequence: TGTGCCAGCAGTCGAGGGTCTGGAAACACCATATATTTT. Encoded protein: CASSRGSGNTIYF.

This clone was seen more than once but under ten times. The rearrangement uses TRBV4-1 and TRBJ1-2; D call uncertain. CDR3 length equals 12 residues. The germline CDR1 and CDR2 sequences are MGHRA and YSYEKL. Trimming stripped 2 bases from V and 8 bases from J, with 9 bases between. CDR3 protein: CASSQLNGGYTF. The DNA for the CDR3 is TGCGCCAGCAGCCAATTGAACGGCGGCTACACCTTC.

The chain is built from TRBV5-1 and TRBJ2-5; D gene ambiguous. The V and J ends lost 0 bases and 4 bases respectively, with 13 bases between them. The CDR3 is 15 residues long. Germline V gene lookup returns CDR1 SGHRS and CDR2 YFSETQ. CDR3 in amino acids: CASSLGTVELETQYF. As DNA, the CDR3 is TGCGCCAGCAGCTTGGGGACGGTAGAGCTAGAGACCCAGTACTTC.